Shown below are 10 T cell receptor beta chains from a single sample sequenced in a study of monozygotic twins with inflammatory bowel disease. After re-calling the 5' RACE reads, TCRdb lists one entry per CDR3 protein, DNA absent. The table lists roughly 100,000 distinct CDR3 sequences. Sequenced: blood. All receptors come from a human donor with ulcerative colitis or Crohn's disease, or a healthy co-twin of an affected twin (not recorded which).

The rearrangement joins TRBV19 to TRBJ2-3; TCRdb returns TRBD1, unconfirmable since there is no DNA. The CDR3 runs 19 residues. Germline V gives CDR1 LNHDA, CDR2 SQIVND (reference sequence). This CDR3 reads CASSIPLSLDRASTDTQYF.

The genes are TRBV29-1 and TRBJ2-1; TCRdb indicates TRBD2, and absent DNA this call remains unverified. Germline CDR1 SQVTM, CDR2 ANQGSEA. The CDR3 consists of 15 residues. The CDR3 region is CSVEDLASGRVVWFF.

V is TRBV28 and J is TRBJ1-1; TCRdb's D gene call, TRBD1, goes unchecked for lack of DNA. Germline loops: CDR1 MDHEN, CDR2 SYDVKM. This CDR3 contains 15 residues. The CDR3 sequence: CASGKTGGLDTEAFF.

The gene calls are TRBV5-5 and TRBJ2-3; the D gene TCRdb calls, TRBD1, cannot be checked with no DNA. This CDR3 region has 16 residues. Germline lookup yields CDR1 SGHKS and CDR2 YYEKEE (reference sequence). The CDR3 here is CASSLGGVSSTDTQYF.

The CDR3 here is CSASAAINQPQHF. This rearrangement joins TRBV20-1 to TRBJ1-5. The CDR3 has 13 amino acids. In germline, CDR1 is DFQATT, CDR2 SNEGSKA (reference sequence).

This rearrangement joins TRBV12-3 or TRBV12-4 to TRBJ2-3; the D call of TRBD1 rests on TCRdb alone, since no DNA is present to check it. The CDR3 is 16 amino acids. The CDR3 region is CASSPEDRGWADTQYF.

This chain joins TRBV7-2 and TRBJ2-7; TCRdb picks TRBD1, but there is no DNA to check that call. CDR3 length: 14 amino acids. The V gene's germline CDR1 is SGHTA and CDR2 FQGNSA. The CDR3 loop is CASSLARQSYEQYF.

This sequence joins TRBV20-1 and TRBJ1-1. The CDR3 is made up of 13 amino acids. CDR1 DFQATT and CDR2 SNEGSKA come from the germline V gene (reference sequence). CDR3 residues: CSAEIRTNTEAFF.

This CDR3 reads CASTTGGPYYGYTF. This rearrangement joins TRBV2 to TRBJ1-2; absent DNA, TCRdb's TRBD1 call cannot be checked. This CDR3 spans 14 amino acids. Germline CDR1 is SNHLY and CDR2 is FYNNEI.

This chain uses TRBV10-3 with TRBJ1-1; no DNA is available, so the TRBD1 call from TCRdb remains unchecked. Looked up from germline, CDR1 is ENHRY and CDR2 is SYGVKD. CDR3 length: 13 amino acids. The CDR3 is CAISGTASTEAFF.